The next 32 T cell receptor beta chains were all read from a single sample in a study of T cells after yellow fever vaccination. From the 5' RACE reads, TCRdb called clonotypes with MiXCR, one entry per CDR3 protein. The sample includes about 58,000 distinct CDR3 sequences, around 6.5% of them seen just once. Sequencing was performed on CD8+ T cells sorted from PBMCs, taken on the day of the first yellow fever vaccination. The receptor set was obtained from a man aged 18 to 35 who received the YFV17D yellow fever vaccine.

As for this clonotype: Since a much larger clone is just one base distant, this may be a read error. This chain joins TRBV20-1 and TRBJ1-1, with D perhaps TRBD1 (5 bases). The CDR3 is 14 residues long. CDR1 DFQATT and CDR2 SNEGSKA come from the germline V gene (reference sequence). The germline V and J ends were trimmed by 3 bases and 7 bases, with 18 bases remaining between them. CDR3 sequence reads: CSASENLPGGEAFF. The CDR3 DNA follows: TGCAGTGCTAGTGAAAACCTCCCGGGGGGTGAAGCTTTCTTT.

Ten or more counts support this clonotype. This sequence joins TRBV4-1 and TRBJ1-1; the match to TRBD1 covers 7 bases. This CDR3 is 14 amino acids long. V shed 0 bases, J shed 3 bases, and the junction held 1 base outside the gene matches. CDR1 MGHRA and CDR2 YSYEKL come from the germline V gene. The CDR3 coding sequence is TGCGCCAGCAGCCAAGAGACAGGGTACACTGAAGCTTTCTTT. It translates to CASSQETGYTEAFF.

This clonotype has a count of ten or more. The V and J genes are TRBV4-1 and TRBJ2-1, with D maybe TRBD2 (5 bases). The CDR3 sequence is 13 residues long. V dropped 10 bases and J dropped 8 bases, with 18 bases sitting between them. Looked up from germline, CDR1 is MGHRA and CDR2 is YSYEKL. Here the CDR3 DNA reads TGCGCCACCCGACCCTACGGAGGCGATGAGCAGTTCTTC. Encoded protein: CATRPYGGDEQFF.

This clonotype was counted only a few times. The chain employs TRBV27 and TRBJ1-3; D gene ambiguous. Per the germline V gene, CDR1 is MNHEY and CDR2 is SMNVEV (reference sequence). Trimming pared 4 bases from V and 4 bases from J, leaving 11 bases between. CDR3 length equals 14 residues. Here the CDR3 DNA reads TGTGCCAGCAGTTCCCGGGGATTCGGAAACACCATATATTTT. As protein: CASSSRGFGNTIYF.

This clonotype came up many times. This chain joins TRBV4-1 and TRBJ2-2; tentatively, D is TRBD1 (6 bases). The CDR3 has 16 residues. V was trimmed by 4 bases and J by 2 bases, leaving 14 bases between them. Germline V gives CDR1 MGHRA, CDR2 YSYEKL. Here the CDR3 DNA reads TGCGCCAGCAGCCGAGCCGGGACAACCAACACCGGGGAGCTGTTTTTT. It is translated as CASSRAGTTNTGELFF.

This clonotype was counted at least ten times. The gene calls are TRBV7-9 and TRBJ2-1; TRBD2 might be the D (5 bases). This CDR3 is 14 amino acids long. Trimming removed 1 base at V and 4 bases at J, with 8 bases between. Germline V CDR1 and CDR2: SEHNR, FQNEAQ (reference sequence). CDR3: CASSLVRGYNEQFF. The DNA of the CDR3 is TGTGCCAGCAGCTTAGTTAGAGGGTACAATGAGCAGTTCTTC.

This clonotype turned up a few times. DNA of the CDR3: TGCGCCAGCAGCTTGGTTGCGGTTGGACAGGGACTTATCGGCTACACCTTC. Translation gives CASSLVAVGQGLIGYTF. The chain employs TRBV5-1 and TRBJ1-2, with 8 bases identical to TRBD1. The CDR3 spans 17 residues. Germline V gene data show CDR1 as SGHRS and CDR2 as YFSETQ. The V gene end was trimmed by 0 bases and the J gene end by 8 bases; junction bases not matched to a gene: 15.

This clonotype occurred many times. This chain connects TRBV2 to TRBJ2-5, with no clear D. V dropped 5 bases and J dropped 3 bases, with 22 bases sitting between them. Per the germline V gene, CDR1 is SNHLY and CDR2 is FYNNEI. CDR3 size: 17 residues. The CDR3 nucleotides are TGTGCCAGCAGTCTTACCCTGAGCGCGGCTACCGAAGAGACCCAGTACTTC. Residues: CASSLTLSAATEETQYF.

This clonotype has more than one count but fewer than ten. V is TRBV12-3 or TRBV12-4 and J is TRBJ1-4; D unresolved. CDR3 length: 14 residues. V was cut by 6 bases and J by 3 bases, with 11 bases left in between. The CDR3 here is CASSPEGPNEKLFF. The CDR3 DNA is TGTGCCAGCAGCCCGGAGGGCCCTAATGAAAAACTGTTTTTT.

The gene calls are TRBV7-6 and TRBJ2-1; 13 nucleotides align to TRBD2. CDR1 SGHVS and CDR2 FNYEAQ come from the germline V gene. V lost 5 bases, J lost 5 bases, and 12 bases stayed unmatched. The CDR3 length is 18 residues. CDR3 loop: CASSRLAGLAGPHNEQFF. In DNA, the CDR3 is TGTGCCAGCAGCCGGCTCGCGGGACTAGCGGGGCCTCACAATGAGCAGTTCTTC.

This clonotype has just a few counts. CDR3 sequence: CASSSTGGIGVNTEAFF. The CDR3 nucleotides read TGTGCCAGCAGCTCGACAGGGGGCATCGGGGTGAACACTGAAGCTTTCTTT. The genes are TRBV7-9 and TRBJ1-1; 10 bases are shared with TRBD1. Germline V gene sequence: CDR1 SEHNR, CDR2 FQNEAQ (reference sequence). V shed 4 bases and J 0 bases; nucleotides not matched to a gene: 8. CDR3 length: 17 residues.

V gene TRBV19 combines with J gene TRBJ2-1, with 9 bases that match TRBD2. The CDR3 consists of 17 residues. Germline V gives CDR1 LNHDA, CDR2 SQIVND (reference sequence). Losses at the gene ends were 3 bases for V and 0 bases for J; bases not matched to a gene: 6. This chain's CDR3 is CASSIRLAASSYNEQFF. As DNA, the CDR3 is TGTGCCAGTAGTATTAGACTAGCGGCAAGCTCCTACAATGAGCAGTTCTTC.

The table lists this clonotype with a few counts. This chain joins TRBV12-3 or TRBV12-4 and TRBJ1-2, with 8 bases aligning to TRBD1. There are 12 residues in the CDR3. The ends lost 7 bases at V and 8 bases at J; junction bases unmatched: 6. The CDR3 DNA follows: TGTGCCAGCATCACAGGGGGTGGCGGCTACACCTTC. Protein product: CASITGGGGYTF.

V usage is TRBV15 and J usage is TRBJ1-5, with 8 bases fitting TRBD1. The germline gives CDR1 LNHNV, CDR2 YYDKDF (reference sequence). The CDR3 has 14 amino acids. The trim removed 1 base at V and 6 bases at J, leaving 2 bases unmatched. The CDR3 region is CATSRGTGGQPQHF. As DNA, the CDR3 is TGTGCCACCAGCAGAGGTACAGGGGGTCAGCCCCAGCATTTT.

This clonotype was picked up a small number of times. The chain uses TRBV5-4 and TRBJ2-5; no reliable D call. The CDR3 has 14 residues. Germline V gene lookup returns CDR1 SGHNT and CDR2 YYREEE (reference sequence). The CDR3 DNA is TGTGCTACCAGCCAGGCTATGTACCAAGAGACCCAGTACTTC. This gives the protein CATSQAMYQETQYF. Combining the CDR3 with reference TRBV5-4 and TRBJ2-5 gives the whole variable domain ETGVTQSPTHLIKTRGQQVTLRCSSQSGHNTVSWYQQALGQGPQFIFQYYREEENGRGNFPPRFSGLQFPNYSSELNVNALELDDSALYLCATSQAMYQETQYFGPGTRLLVL.

This clonotype has more than one count but fewer than ten. V usage is TRBV6-4 and J usage is TRBJ1-5, with a weak D call TRBD1 (6 bases). The CDR3 consists of 17 residues. Trimming removed 0 bases from V and 6 bases from J, with 18 bases in between. Germline values: CDR1 MRHNA, CDR2 SNTAGT. The CDR3 DNA is TGTGCCAGCAGTGACTCGACCCCCCAGGGGCTCTGTCAGCCCCAGCATTTT. Encoded protein: CASSDSTPQGLCQPQHF.

There are a few counts of this clonotype. V is TRBV29-1 and J is TRBJ2-3; 10 nucleotides line up with TRBD2. Losses at the gene ends were 2 bases for V and 2 bases for J; bases not matched to a gene: 7. This CDR3 comprises 16 residues. Germline CDR1 is SQVTM and CDR2 is ANQGSEA. The CDR3 protein is CSVELAGDRTTDTQYF. DNA for the CDR3: TGCAGCGTTGAACTAGCGGGGGATCGGACCACAGATACGCAGTATTTT.

The genes are TRBV28 and TRBJ2-7; no clear D gene. V was trimmed by 3 bases and J by 1 base, leaving 19 bases between them. The CDR3 is 17 residues long. In germline, CDR1 is MDHEN, CDR2 SYDVKM. The DNA for the CDR3 is TGTGCCAGCAGTTTTTTTGGGTCGAGTACGAAATCCTACGAGCAGTACTTC. Its protein is CASSFFGSSTKSYEQYF. Based on the CDR3 plus reference TRBV28 and TRBJ2-7, the full variable domain is DVKVTQSSRYLVKRTGEKVFLECVQDMDHENMFWYRQDPGLGLRLIYFSYDVKMKEKGDIPEGYSVSREKKERFSLILESASTNQTSMYLCASSFFGSSTKSYEQYFGPGTRLTVT.

Only a few counts were recorded for this clonotype. CDR3 nucleotide sequence: TGTGCCAGCACCTTGGGACAGACCCTCGGTTCAACTAATGAAAAACTGTTTTTT. It codes for CASTLGQTLGSTNEKLFF. The V and J genes are TRBV2 and TRBJ1-4; 7 bases fit TRBD1. Looked up from germline, CDR1 is SNHLY and CDR2 is FYNNEI. V shed 7 bases, J shed 0 bases, and the junction held 14 bases outside the gene matches. The CDR3 contains 18 residues.

This clonotype was seen many times. The chain combines TRBV4-1 with TRBJ2-1; D possibly corresponds to TRBD1 (6 bases). The germline V gene encodes CDR1 MGHRA and CDR2 YSYEKL. This CDR3 has 14 amino acids. V was cut by 1 base and J by 7 bases, with 11 bases left in between. The CDR3 protein is CASSQAAGVNEQFF. Written as DNA, the CDR3 is TGCGCCAGCAGCCAAGCCGCAGGGGTAAATGAGCAGTTCTTC.

With regard to this clonotype: A much larger clone differs by one base, so this may be a read error. The chain recombines TRBV11-3 with TRBJ2-7; 7 nucleotides line up with TRBD1. Germline CDR1 reads SGHNT; CDR2 reads YENEEA. The length of the CDR3 is 12 residues. The V segment lost 10 bases and the J segment 3 bases; nucleotides outside the gene matches: 6. The CDR3 spells CAIPTGLYEQYV. The DNA for the CDR3 is TGTGCCATTCCGACAGGGCTCTACGAGCAGTACGTC.

This clonotype was picked up many times. V gene TRBV11-2 combines with J gene TRBJ2-3; the D is unclear. The CDR3 length is 16 residues. V was clipped by 5 bases and J by 2 bases, with 17 bases between them. Germline assignment: CDR1 SGHAT and CDR2 FQNNGV. The CDR3 DNA reads as TGTGCCAGCAGCCCATACGACCCCCTCCCCACAGATACGCAGTATTTT. Protein sequence: CASSPYDPLPTDTQYF.

This clonotype was detected many times. The chain has TRBV6-2 or TRBV6-3 and TRBJ1-1; D is ambiguous. In germline, CDR1 is MNHEY, CDR2 SVGEGT. V gave up 4 bases and J gave up 5 bases, with 17 bases separating them. This CDR3 region has 15 residues. In DNA, the CDR3 is TGTGCCAGCAGTTCCGCGCCACGGTCGTTGACTGAAGCTTTCTTT. Its translation is CASSSAPRSLTEAFF.

This clonotype was detected only once. This could be a read error, since a much larger clone is one nucleotide away. The V call is TRBV7-9, the J call TRBJ2-7; a weak D match, TRBD2 (6 bases). Near its end, the DNA agrees better with TRBJ2-1, so the J call may be wrong. Germline values: CDR1 SEHNR, CDR2 FQNEAQ (reference sequence). The CDR3 has 14 amino acids. CDR3 nucleotides: TGTGCCAGCAGCCCCGCGGGACTTTCCTACGAGCAGTTCTTC. Translated: CASSPAGLSYEQFF.

This clonotype was seen many times. The chain links TRBV7-9 to TRBJ2-3; D is perhaps TRBD2 (5 bases). Trimming took off 5 bases at V and 7 bases at J, with 13 bases between the two ends. Germline V gives CDR1 SEHNR, CDR2 FQNEAQ (reference sequence). This CDR3 is 13 amino acids long. Written as DNA, the CDR3 is TGTGCCAGCAGCGACCCGACTAAAAATACGCAGTATTTT. This sequence encodes CASSDPTKNTQYF.

This clonotype was seen a handful of times. The V gene is TRBV29-1, the J gene TRBJ2-2; TRBD1 or TRBD2 may be the D gene (5 bases each). Trimming removed 6 bases from V and 2 bases from J, with 13 bases in between. Per the germline V gene, CDR1 is SQVTM and CDR2 is ANQGSEA. The CDR3 loop spans 14 amino acids. The CDR3 DNA is TGCAGCGTCTTCGGGACGGAAAACACCGGGGAGCTGTTTTTT. It specifies CSVFGTENTGELFF.

This clonotype has at least ten counts. The rearrangement joins TRBV20-1 to TRBJ1-1; 8 nucleotides align to TRBD1. CDR1 is DFQATT and CDR2 is SNEGSKA in the germline V gene (reference sequence). The CDR3 covers 14 residues. V was clipped by 1 base and J by 4 bases; unmatched bases: 5. Here the CDR3 reads CSARVETGGTEAFF. In DNA, the CDR3 is TGCAGTGCTAGAGTCGAAACAGGGGGCACTGAAGCTTTCTTT.

There are many counts of this clonotype. CDR3 protein: CASSSGQGNEQFF. The CDR3 nucleotides are TGTGCCAGCAGCTCAGGACAGGGCAATGAGCAGTTCTTC. V and J are TRBV9 and TRBJ2-1; 8 nucleotides align to TRBD1. Germline trimming cut 4 bases from V and 6 bases from J; bases unmatched to any gene: 3. Germline values: CDR1 SGDLS, CDR2 YYNGEE. The CDR3 is 13 residues long. The full variable domain, completed using reference TRBV9 and TRBJ2-1, is DSGVTQTPKHLITATGQRVTLRCSPRSGDLSVYWYQQSLDQGLQFLIQYYNGEERAKGNILERFSAQQFPDLHSELNLSSLELGDSALYFCASSSGQGNEQFFGPGTRLTVL.

The chain employs TRBV19 and TRBJ2-1; 13 bases match TRBD2. This CDR3 is built from 18 residues. J was trimmed by 7 bases and V by 5 bases; bases with no gene match: 14. Germline assignment: CDR1 LNHDA and CDR2 SQIVND (reference sequence). The CDR3 spells CASSPRGTSGENRNEQFF. The CDR3 coding sequence is TGTGCCAGTAGTCCCCGGGGGACTAGCGGGGAGAACAGGAATGAGCAGTTCTTC.

In this sample, this clonotype turned up many times. V usage is TRBV25-1 and J usage is TRBJ2-7, with 10 bases lining up with TRBD1. Germline V gene sequence: CDR1 MGHDK, CDR2 SYGVNS. CDR3 length: 16 residues. V lost 1 base, J lost 5 bases, and 8 bases stayed unmatched. For the CDR3, the DNA is TGTGCCAGCAGTGAATGGGCGGGACAGGGGAATCACGAGCAGTACTTC. It yields the protein CASSEWAGQGNHEQYF.

This clonotype occurred a few times. This sequence joins TRBV4-1 and TRBJ2-1, with D maybe TRBD2 (5 bases). CDR1 and CDR2 from the germline V gene are MGHRA and YSYEKL. V lost 4 bases, J lost 8 bases, and 24 bases lay in between. The CDR3 loop spans 17 amino acids. The CDR3 loop is CASSLGWRAPLGYEQFF. The CDR3 region has the DNA TGCGCCAGCAGCCTTGGATGGCGGGCCCCACTAGGGTATGAGCAGTTCTTC.

The sample holds a few counts of this clonotype. J is TRBJ1-3 and V is TRBV29-1; D unresolved. Germline CDR1 SQVTM, CDR2 ANQGSEA. The V and J ends lost 6 bases and 4 bases respectively, with 19 bases between them. The CDR3 spans 15 residues. The CDR3 spells CSVSFPPPLGNTIYF. CDR3 sequence (DNA): TGCAGCGTCTCCTTCCCCCCGCCGCTCGGAAACACCATATATTTT.